This TCR beta chain came from a study of PD-1 blockade in mismatch repair-deficient tumors. Study-level information: Enrolled about 2013-2016, patients had progressing, pretreated mismatch repair-deficient cancers of 12 types.

Using immunoSEQ multiplex PCR, the repertoire was profiled, and TCRdb retains in-frame clones only, with some absent. This table has roughly 79,000 clones, about four fifths appearing once. The CDR3 consists of 19 residues. J gave up 1 base and V 5 bases, and 16 bases lay outside the gene matches. CDR1 is SGHNT, CDR2 YENEEA, per germline. Study-level results: Tumor-resident clones, often absent from pretreatment blood, expanded after pembrolizumab and then contracted.

On this clone itself: Its specificity is not known.

All patients were mismatch repair deficient, assessed by either PCR or immunohistochemistry. The TCR-sequenced patients were a few responders to pembrolizumab. The rearrangement joins TRBV11-3 to TRBJ2-3; 9 bases match TRBD2. The TCR sequence derives from an adult with mismatch repair-deficient cancer. Material: peripheral blood, obtained 44 weeks after starting pembrolizumab. CDR3 nucleotides: TGTGCCAGCAGCCCGGGGAGCGGGAGGAATTTTTTCGGCACAGATACGCAGTATTTT. It is translated as CASSPGSGRNFFGTDTQYF.